This record looks at one T cell receptor (beta chain) sequence and its context. Its antigen remains unidentified. No much larger clone is present one base from it, and per-base qualities are unavailable. The entry originates in a study of early stage breast cancer tumors (dated by TCRdb to 2016 to 2017). Some background on the complete study: Of the 15 to 20 invasive breast tumors, about 13 were found to be estrogen receptor-positive, progesterone receptor-positive and HER2-negative. Of the roughly 12 ER+/PR+/HER2- tumors, eight were classified as invasive ductal carcinomas and four as invasive lobular carcinomas. A total of about 2.9 million templates, representing approximately 1,100,000 unique clonotypes, were detected across all samples. On average, each sample had approximately 9.2-fold read coverage. Summary of the overall study and its limitations: About 2.5-fold higher T cell density and higher clonality were observed in tumors than in adjacent normal breast tissue. Bulk genomic DNA sequencing of unsorted cells missed chain pairing and functional markers such as CD4, CD8 and FOXP3. The small cohort size prevented analysis by tumor subtype. Greater similarity was observed between blood and normal breast repertoires than between blood and tumor repertoires, and tumor was distinguished from normal in about 85% of the 16 patients when each tissue was compared with blood. Enriched TCRB sequences shared across patients were found to be mostly commonly generated sequences that were unlikely to play an important role in the tumor microenvironment.

Two independent genomic DNA replicates were amplified for each sample, with around 0.5 ug used for blood and around 1.5 ug for tumor or normal breast. Following the manufacturer's instructions, the ImmunoSeq Intro kit was used to carry out TCRB sequencing on genomic DNA. Multiplex PCR ran around 30 cycles with proprietary primers and spike-in control sequences for absolute quantification. Single-end 150-bp reads were used to sequence an 87-bp fragment covering the CDR3 and the flanking V and J genes. Seven samples, with two replicates for each sample, were multiplexed per lane of an Illumina MiSeq using version 3.0 chemistry. The original pipeline was this. The vendor's proprietary pipeline processed the raw data and merged both replicates into a single result for each sample. Clonotypes were defined as productive rearrangements sharing the V-gene family, CDR3 amino acid sequence and J-gene segment. Clonality was computed as 1 minus the normalized Shannon entropy (Pielou evenness) of TCRB abundances. T cell density was estimated by dividing total templates by the number of input cells inferred from the DNA input amount. Recon was used with default parameters to estimate total repertoire diversity and clonality. A clonotype was considered tumor-enriched if its abundance in tumor exceeded 0.1% and was at least 32-fold higher than its abundance in normal breast. TCRdb's version of the immuneACCESS table is confined to in-frame rearrangements and falls short of the full clone set. An unresolved V gene accounts for under half of the shortfall where checked; the remainder is of unknown origin. The V and J calls and clone size come from that table; D and trimming were worked out from the DNA. For this sample the table gives 28,000 or so clones, of which roughly four fifths were detected only once. The top ten constitute around 4.6% of the sample.

V lost 4 bases and J lost 0 bases; the stretch between them is 23 bases long. As encoded in the germline V gene, CDR1 is SGHDT while CDR2 is YYEEEE. The CDR3 runs 19 residues from the cysteine to the phenylalanine. Here the CDR3 DNA is all that survives: 57 bases in frame from base 1. The study profiled bulk TCR beta-chain repertoires in matched peripheral blood, tumor and adjacent normal breast tissue taken from approximately 16 patients with early-stage breast cancer. Before surgery, about 4.5-11 mL of whole blood was collected into EDTA tubes and then processed within 2 hours. Ficoll-Paque centrifugation in SepMate-50 tubes was used to isolate peripheral blood mononuclear cells. PBMCs were cryopreserved in about 90% FBS with approximately 10% DMSO in aliquots of roughly 2 to 4.5 million cells and stored in liquid nitrogen. Genomic DNA was extracted with the Qiagen AllPrep DNA/RNA Mini kit.

The sequencing sample was made of blood. This sequence uses TRBV5-6 and TRBJ2-1; the best D guess is TRBD2, with 6 bases matching. The sequence came from a person aged 40 to 49 with breast cancer. CDR3 sequence: CASSVDPGRAGSSYNEQFF. The DNA reads TGTGCCAGCAGCGTGGACCCAGGACGGGCCGGGAGCTCCTACAATGAGCAGTTCTTC.